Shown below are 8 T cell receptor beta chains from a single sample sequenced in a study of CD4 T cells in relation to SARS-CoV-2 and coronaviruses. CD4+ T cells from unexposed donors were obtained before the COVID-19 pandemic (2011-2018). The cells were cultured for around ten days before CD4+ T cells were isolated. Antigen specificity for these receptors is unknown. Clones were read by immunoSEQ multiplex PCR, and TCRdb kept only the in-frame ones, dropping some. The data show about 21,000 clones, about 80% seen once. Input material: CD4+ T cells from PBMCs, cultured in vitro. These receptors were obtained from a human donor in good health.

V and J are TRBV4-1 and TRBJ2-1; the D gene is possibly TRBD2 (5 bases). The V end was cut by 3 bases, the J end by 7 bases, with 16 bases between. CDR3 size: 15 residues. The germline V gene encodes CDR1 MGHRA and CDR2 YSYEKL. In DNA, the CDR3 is TGCGCCAGCAGCCAGCATGGCGGCTCGGGGAATGAGCAGTTCTTC. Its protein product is CASSQHGGSGNEQFF.

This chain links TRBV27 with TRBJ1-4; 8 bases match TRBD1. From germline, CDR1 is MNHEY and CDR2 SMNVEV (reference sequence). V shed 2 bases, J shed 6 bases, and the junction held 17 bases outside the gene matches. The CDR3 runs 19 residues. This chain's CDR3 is CASSLKAPADRGADEKLFF. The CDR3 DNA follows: TGTGCCAGCAGTTTAAAAGCCCCCGCCGACAGGGGAGCAGATGAAAAACTGTTTTTT.

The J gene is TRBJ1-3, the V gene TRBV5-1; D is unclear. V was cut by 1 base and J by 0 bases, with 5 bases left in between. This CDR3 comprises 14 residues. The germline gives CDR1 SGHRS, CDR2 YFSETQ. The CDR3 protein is CASSLNLSGNTIYF. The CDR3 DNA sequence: TGCGCCAGCAGCTTGAATCTCTCTGGAAACACCATATATTTT.

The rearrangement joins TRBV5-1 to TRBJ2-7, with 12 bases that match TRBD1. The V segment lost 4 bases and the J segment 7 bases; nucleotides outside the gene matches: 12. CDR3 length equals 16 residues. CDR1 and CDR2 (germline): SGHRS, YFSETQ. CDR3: CASSTGDGTGGREQYF. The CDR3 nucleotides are TGCGCCAGCAGCACCGGAGACGGGACAGGGGGCAGAGAGCAGTACTTC.

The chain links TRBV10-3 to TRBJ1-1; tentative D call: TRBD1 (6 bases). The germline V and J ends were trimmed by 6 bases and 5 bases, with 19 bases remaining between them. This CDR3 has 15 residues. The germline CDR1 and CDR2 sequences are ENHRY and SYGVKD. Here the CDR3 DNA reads TGTGCCATCAGCGACAACAGGGAGGGGGGAACTGAAGCTTTCTTT. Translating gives CAISDNREGGTEAFF.

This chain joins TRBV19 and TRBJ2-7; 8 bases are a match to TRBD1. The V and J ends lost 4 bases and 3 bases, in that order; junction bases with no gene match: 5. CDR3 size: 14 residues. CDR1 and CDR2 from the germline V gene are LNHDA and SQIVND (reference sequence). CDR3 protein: CASSTRTGSYEQYF. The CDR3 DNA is TGTGCCAGTAGTACCCGGACAGGGAGCTACGAGCAGTACTTC.

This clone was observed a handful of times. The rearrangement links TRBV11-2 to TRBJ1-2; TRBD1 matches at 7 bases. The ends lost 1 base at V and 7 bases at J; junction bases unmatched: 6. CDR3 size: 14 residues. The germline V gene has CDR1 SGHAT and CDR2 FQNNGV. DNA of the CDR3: TGTGCCAGCAGCTTAGCCCTGACAGGGCTTGGCTACACCTTC. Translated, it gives CASSLALTGLGYTF.

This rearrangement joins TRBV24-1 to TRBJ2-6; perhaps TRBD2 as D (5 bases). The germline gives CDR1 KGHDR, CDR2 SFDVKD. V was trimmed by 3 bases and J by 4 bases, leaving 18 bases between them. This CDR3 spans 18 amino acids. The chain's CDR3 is CATSDPRSTPGGANVLTF. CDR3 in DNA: TGTGCCACCAGTGATCCCCGGTCTACCCCGGGGGGGGCCAACGTCCTGACTTTC.